Listed here is a single T cell receptor beta chain. The specificity of this receptor is unknown. Per-base quality was not reported, and no clone a single base away is much larger than it. V and J are trimmed by 3 bases and 3 bases, and the gene matches miss 8 bases of the junction. The germline V gene sets CDR1 to MDHEN and CDR2 to SYDVKM. There are 16 amino acids in the CDR3, from cysteine to phenylalanine inclusive. The CDR3 DNA has 48 bases and is translated from base 1. The sample is drawn from a study of cytomegalovirus exposure and HLA in healthy donors (dated by TCRdb to 2015 to 2018). About the investigation overall: An earlier analysis of several hundred of the donors reported 276 Gb of sequence data and some 110 million unique TCR beta sequences obtained from about 200 million T cells. An early release covering more than 500 HLA-typed donors comprised roughly 300 gigabases of sequencing data and tens of millions of unique TCR sequences. The genetic ancestry cluster associated with self-reported Caucasian donors included over 80% of the 398 genotyped donors. The aim of the study was to test whether cataloging public T cell receptors could identify signatures of past pathogen exposure. The study used immunosequencing to profile the T cell repertoires of 666 subjects and linked those repertoires to cytomegalovirus serostatus. A separate validation cohort of more than 100 different subjects was used in addition to the approximately 640-subject first cohort. To predict cytomegalovirus infection status, the study brought together high-throughput TCR immunosequencing, statistical association of individual TCRs with disease status, and machine learning. A later analysis re-examined previously published TCR beta repertoires from 600 to 700 donors and added high-resolution HLA genotyping to investigate patterns of TCR occurrence. Rather than using new phenotypic data, the later analysis identified candidate immune exposures from TCR beta sequences and from how often those sequences occurred across donors. In an earlier analysis of 500 to 650 of the donors, high-throughput TCR beta sequencing was used to judge whether each TCR beta V gene segment behaved as functional or pseudogenic. Donor age, sex, ethnicity and CMV serostatus were compiled together with the repertoire data. Genome-wide SNP genotypes for about 60% of the roughly 700 donors were used in a later genetic analysis, which treated that subset as a discovery cohort. Every discovery cohort repertoire had been produced on one sequencing platform. Class I and class II HLA loci were covered by the typing at four-digit resolution. Typing coverage varied by locus: about 620-640 donors for A, B, C, DRB1 and DQB1; roughly 520 for DQA1; some 610 for DPA1; approximately 450 for DPB1. A handful of DR-DQ haplotypes were handled as single units for association and clustering because linkage in the cohort was strong. Across 398 genotyped donors of the cohort, an average of approximately 220,000 unique TCR beta nucleotide sequences per donor were sequenced, and roughly a sixth of those sequences were non-productive.

Libraries were constructed by the immunoSEQ multiplex PCR assay. A mixture of 60 forward primers for TCR Vbeta segments and 13 reverse primers for TCR Jbeta segments was used in the multiplex PCR. The CDR3 region of rearranged TCR beta genes was amplified from genomic DNA by a multiplex PCR assay. The Illumina HiSeq System was used to sequence the amplified TCR beta libraries as 87-base-pair reads. The authors' analysis ran thus. A later analysis counted approximately 76 million unique TCR beta chains across the 700 or so repertoires, and roughly 10 million of these chains were shared by at least two donors. Raw reads were error-corrected and collapsed into unique sequences with a nearest-neighbor algorithm that merged closely related sequences to remove PCR and sequencing errors. Alignment of CDR3 sequences to IMGT reference sequences was used to assign V, D and J gene segments. For a sequence to be retained, a match of at least six nucleotides was required to both a V gene segment and a J gene segment. Rearrangements were classified as productive when the CDR3 lacked stop codons and remained in frame with V and J, and all other rearrangements were classified as non-productive. CDR3 was defined according to IMGT convention as the region running from the second conserved V-encoded cysteine to the conserved J-encoded phenylalanine. The earlier analysis of 550 to 650 of the donors excluded any sequence lacking an unambiguous match to a single V gene segment. An earlier analysis of 587 of the donors classified V segments as functional when productive rearrangements were above 56.7% and as segregating when the standard deviation between donors was above 5%. A statistical classification framework was developed to diagnose cytomegalovirus status using the catalog of TCR beta chain sequences. In a later analysis, TCR nucleotide sequences were compared against IMGT/GENE-DB human TR gene sequences so that V and J genes could be assigned. In a later analysis, CDR3 sequences and most-parsimonious VDJ recombination scenarios were assigned using the TCRdist pipeline. In a later analysis, each TCR beta chain was defined by its CDR3 amino acid sequence together with its V-gene family, and reads without a unique V-gene family were excluded. As a way to deal with suspected cross-contamination and a sequencing artifact, a later analysis dropped 640 or so nucleotide sequences that were highly shared and had low generation probability. For each public chain, a later analysis derived a clonal expansion index from normalized ranks of inferred template counts within each repertoire. In a later analysis, generation probabilities were computed using a VDJ recombination model fitted to out-of-frame rearrangements, and the results were checked against IGoR. A later analysis scored TCR-TCR, TCR-HLA and TCR-CMV co-occurrence with hypergeometric tests, applying a repertoire-size bias correction to TCR pairs. To estimate false discovery rates, a later analysis permuted the HLA or CMV assignments 20 times. In a later analysis, co-occurring TCRs were grouped using DBSCAN, and TCRdist sequence similarity was added for clustering within HLA-allele-positive subsets. Repertoires with fewer than 30,000 or more than 120,000 public chains were left out of co-occurrence clustering, as were several repertoires with anomalous nucleotide sharing. TCRdb retrieved this table from immuneACCESS and kept in-frame rearrangements only. Not all clones are present; in checked studies, unresolved V genes account for under half, and no reason is known for the remainder. The V and J calls and clone size come from that table; D and trimming were worked out from the DNA. Within this sample are 100,000 or so clones, with 60% to 85% of them counted one time only. The ten largest clones add up to approximately 1.2% of the sample.

In total, roughly 670 healthy bone marrow donors made up the cohort. Cohort members were all nominally healthy when sampled, although unrecorded immune exposures were likely present. The donor was CMV seronegative and was included in the group of several hundred seronegative cohort members. Every donor gave a peripheral blood sample, and the peripheral blood mononuclear cells from that sample were used for TCR beta sequencing. The Qiagen DNeasy Blood Extraction Kit was used to extract genomic DNA from the blood cell samples. Study-wide conclusions, independent of this receptor: While some public TCRs were present in many individuals, most TCR sequences turned up only very rarely across donors. A total of 164 TCR beta chains were listed by the study as associated with cytomegalovirus. In a later analysis, the rate of TCR association differed among HLA loci, with DRB1 alleles having the most associated TCRs and HLA-C alleles having the fewest. The authors suggested that the approach could potentially be extended to other disease states and immunological phenotypes. The classifier was reported to diagnose cytomegalovirus status with high specificity and sensitivity in both the original and validation cohorts. Some IMGT-functional V segments, including TRBV6-2 and TRBV6-3, could not be distinguished by the 87-base-pair reads and were therefore excluded. HLA typing was unavailable for some donors at each locus, so association tests used only the typed subset. Because counts were too low, some 17 rarely observed V segments, including chromosome 9 orphons, were left out of the earlier analysis of approximately 580 of the donors. At a false discovery rate of 0.05, a later analysis linked 16,951 TCR beta sequences to specific HLA alleles. An association between a missense DCLRE1C variant and V-gene and J-gene trimming of TCR beta chains was found in a later genetic analysis and replicated in an independent cohort. The sequencing pipeline was judged likely to have produced a cluster of highly shared sequence variants as a technical artifact. Presence/absence analyses assumed roughly uniform sequencing depth across donors, an assumption that may not hold. In a later analysis, HLA-associated TCR beta chains were found to be more clonally expanded and to have lower generation probabilities than equally common non-associated chains. Only TCR beta chains were sequenced in this cohort, and the absence of alpha or paired-chain data limited detectable features. In a later analysis, several top co-occurrence clusters were reported to appear linked to parvovirus B19, influenza, CMV and Epstein-Barr virus. Correlated functional status among segregating V segments might be attributable to linkage disequilibrium, but an unknown experimental factor could not be ruled out. In a later analysis, most CMV-associated TCR beta chains were found to appear HLA-restricted, with HLA associations seemingly driven largely by CMV exposure. Assigning TCR associations to individual alleles was difficult when HLA alleles, especially DR and DQ, strongly co-occurred. For the cohort, immune exposure information was limited to CMV serostatus. A further reported finding was that TCR beta sequences accurately predicted the HLA-A and HLA-B alleles for most subjects in the first cohort. In vitro tests confirmed that a few of the cytomegalovirus-associated TCR beta chains recognize cytomegalovirus antigens. An earlier analysis of around 600 of the donors showed that most TCR beta V segments appeared in productive rearrangements either about 87% or about 30% of the time, which broadly matched IMGT annotations. A later genetic analysis reported fewer N-insertions in productive TCRs among donors in an Asian-associated ancestry cluster than the roughly 700-donor mean.

This sequence was found in a man in his forties or fifties in good health and CMV-seronegative. The receptor chain draws on TRBV28 and TRBJ1-5, and TRBD1 aligns with 7 junction nucleotides. The sequencing sample was made of PBMCs. CDR3 sequence: CASSFLGTATNQPQHF. The DNA sequence is given as TGTGCCAGCAGTTTTTTGGGGACAGCTACCAATCAGCCCCAGCATTTT.